Listed below are T cell receptor beta chains from one sample, sequenced in a study of T cell changes during pregnancy in multiple sclerosis. The data were produced by immunoSEQ multiplex PCR, yet TCRdb's version contains in-frame clones alone and is incomplete. The sample has about 22,000 clones; approximately 84% are singletons. The starting material was CD8+ T cells from peripheral blood mononuclear cells, obtained after pregnancy. The receptors come from a female donor with multiple sclerosis, enrolled in a pregnancy study. CDR3s leave out the opening cysteine and the closing phenylalanine or tryptophan.

v_gene	j_gene	CDR3aa
TRBV4-1	TRBJ2-7	ASSQGGLARYEQY
TRBV25-1	TRBJ2-1	ASRGLAGSYNEQF
TRBV11-3	TRBJ1-5	ASSLGPGFNQPQH
TRBV12-5	TRBJ2-7	ASGPGQGQY
TRBV5-1	TRBJ2-7	ASSLGDFSSYEQY
TRBV4-3	TRBJ2-4	ASSQDGREGPGDIQY
TRBV7-9	TRBJ2-1	ASSHLAGALYNEQF
TRBV27	TRBJ2-5	ASSSYTLFKTSGRWETQY
TRBV29-1	TRBJ1-1	SVGQRTDEAF
TRBV4-1	TRBJ2-5	ASSQPRVAETQY
TRBV18	TRBJ2-7	ASSPIPSSPSSYEQY
TRBV2	TRBJ2-7	ASSDQRQTYEQY
TRBV9	TRBJ2-7	ASSLGREYEQY
TRBV29-1	TRBJ2-7	SVEGAGGPYEQY
TRBV10-3	TRBJ2-1	AISGPMSGTYTYNEQF
TRBV19	TRBJ1-1	ASSFGPGAEAF
TRBV10-2	TRBJ2-3	ASSEARGTDTQY
TRBV28	TRBJ2-7	ASSWELTNGPYEQY
TRBV7-9	TRBJ2-7	ASIGLAGGYYEQY
TRBV18	TRBJ2-7	ASSRWDRDYEQY
TRBV5-1	TRBJ2-3	ASSSMGAVITDTQY
TRBV7-4	TRBJ2-2	ASSLVQGRRGTNTGELF